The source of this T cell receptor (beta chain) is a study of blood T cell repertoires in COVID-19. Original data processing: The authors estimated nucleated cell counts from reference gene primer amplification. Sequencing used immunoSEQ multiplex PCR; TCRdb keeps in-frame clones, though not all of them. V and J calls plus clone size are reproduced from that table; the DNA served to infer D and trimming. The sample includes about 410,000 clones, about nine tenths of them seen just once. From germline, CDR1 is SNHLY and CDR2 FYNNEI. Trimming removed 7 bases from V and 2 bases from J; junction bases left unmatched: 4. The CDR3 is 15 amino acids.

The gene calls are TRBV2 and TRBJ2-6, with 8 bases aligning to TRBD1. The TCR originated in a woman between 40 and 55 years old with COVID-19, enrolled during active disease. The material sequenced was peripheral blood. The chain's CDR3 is CASTLDRAGANVLTF. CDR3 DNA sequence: TGTGCCAGCACCCTGGACAGGGCTGGGGCCAACGTCCTGACTTTC.